These 22 T cell receptor beta chains originate from one sample sequenced in a study of cytomegalovirus exposure and HLA in healthy donors. PCR amplification relied on 60 Vbeta primers (plus 13 Jbeta primers). Some clones are missing from TCRdb's copy, which holds only in-frame ones; the method was immunoSEQ multiplex PCR. The sample lists some 170,000 clones; 80% were seen once. The sample taken for sequencing was PBMCs. These receptors came from a man under 40 in good health and CMV-seronegative.

The gene calls are TRBV7-6 and TRBJ2-5; a possible D gene is TRBD2 (5 bases). Per the germline V gene, CDR1 is SGHVS and CDR2 is FNYEAQ. V lost 2 bases, J lost 1 base, and 20 bases lay in between. The CDR3 consists of 18 residues. CDR3 in amino acids: CASSLLAGKNPIQETQYF. DNA for the CDR3: TGTGCCAGCAGCTTATTGGCCGGGAAGAACCCGATCCAAGAGACCCAGTACTTC.

This clone appeared once. The chain links TRBV6-5 to TRBJ1-3, with D perhaps matching TRBD1 (6 bases). This CDR3 is built from 13 residues. Trimming took off 7 bases at V and 8 bases at J, with 15 bases between the two ends. Germline CDR1 MNHEY, CDR2 SVGAGI. The CDR3 region has the DNA TGTGCCAGCATGCAGGACAGCATTCACACCATATATTTT. The encoded protein is CASMQDSIHTIYF.

This clone was counted a single time. V and J are TRBV19 and TRBJ2-7; the D gene is possibly TRBD2 (6 bases). Per the germline V gene, CDR1 is LNHDA and CDR2 is SQIVND (reference sequence). This CDR3 spans 15 amino acids. With 4 bases removed from V and 0 bases from J, the gap between germline ends came to 13 bases. The CDR3 reads CASSSLEGLSYEQYF. The DNA for the CDR3 is TGTGCCAGTAGTAGCTTGGAGGGGCTCTCCTACGAGCAGTACTTC.

This sequence joins TRBV27 and TRBJ1-1; a weak D match, TRBD1 (6 bases). The V end was cut by 4 bases, the J end by 4 bases, with 13 bases between. The CDR3 length is 14 residues. Germline V CDR1 and CDR2: MNHEY, SMNVEV (reference sequence). CDR3 nucleotides: TGTGCCAGCAGTTCGGCGGGGGCGGGCACTGAAGCTTTCTTT. It translates to CASSSAGAGTEAFF.

This sequence joins TRBV6-1 and TRBJ2-7, with TRBD2 as a possible D gene (5 bases). CDR1 MNHNS and CDR2 SASEGT come from the germline V gene. This CDR3 comprises 12 residues. V gave up 8 bases and J gave up 6 bases, with 14 bases separating them. The CDR3 here is CASGFGLAEQYF. Here the CDR3 DNA reads TGTGCCAGCGGGTTCGGACTTGCCGAGCAGTACTTC.

CDR3 coding DNA: TGCAGCGTTGAAACAGGGGTAATGAACACTGAAGCTTTCTTT. This sequence encodes CSVETGVMNTEAFF. The V call is TRBV29-1, the J call TRBJ1-1, with TRBD1 matching over 7 bases. CDR3 length equals 14 residues. CDR1 SQVTM and CDR2 ANQGSEA come from the germline V gene. V shed 2 bases and J 0 bases; nucleotides not matched to a gene: 3.

This clone has just a few counts. The rearrangement joins TRBV29-1 to TRBJ2-7; the match to TRBD1 covers 7 bases. This CDR3 is built from 14 residues. In germline, CDR1 is SQVTM, CDR2 ANQGSEA. V lost 7 bases, J lost 5 bases, and 14 bases stayed unmatched. The CDR3, as DNA: TGCAGCGCCGGAACAGGGGAAAGGACCGACGAGCAGTACTTC. Translating gives CSAGTGERTDEQYF.

CDR3 protein: CASSRIAGGNTGELFF. CDR3 DNA sequence: TGCGCCAGCAGCCGTATAGCGGGGGGGAACACCGGGGAGCTGTTTTTT. The chain joins TRBV4-1 to TRBJ2-2; 10 nucleotides agree with TRBD2. V was clipped by 4 bases and J by 1 base; unmatched bases: 3. Germline CDR1 and CDR2: MGHRA and YSYEKL. CDR3 length equals 16 residues.

The chain joins TRBV2 to TRBJ1-6; D is undetermined. This CDR3 region has 15 residues. Germline CDR1 and CDR2: SNHLY and FYNNEI. The V gene lost 2 bases and the J gene lost 2 bases, with 7 bases spanning the gap. CDR3 sequence: CASSESGPYNSPLHF. CDR3 DNA sequence: TGTGCCAGCAGTGAAAGCGGACCCTATAATTCACCCCTCCACTTT.

The V call is TRBV6-1, the J call TRBJ1-1, with D perhaps matching TRBD1 (6 bases). Per germline, CDR1 MNHNS and CDR2 SASEGT. The length of the CDR3 is 15 residues. V was clipped by 6 bases and J by 0 bases, with 14 bases between them. The CDR3 DNA is TGTGCCAGCAGCAGACAGGACGGGATGAACACTGAAGCTTTCTTT. Its translation is CASSRQDGMNTEAFF.

The genes are TRBV6-1 and TRBJ1-1, with 7 bases identical to TRBD1. Germline trimming cut 3 bases from V and 4 bases from J; bases unmatched to any gene: 2. Germline CDR1 and CDR2: MNHNS and SASEGT. The length of the CDR3 is 13 residues. CDR3 sequence: CASSDDRVTEAFF. As DNA, the CDR3 is TGTGCCAGCAGTGACGACAGGGTCACTGAAGCTTTCTTT.

This chain links TRBV12-5 with TRBJ1-1; 9 bases match TRBD1. The length of the CDR3 is 17 residues. In germline, CDR1 is LGHNT, CDR2 FRNRAP. The ends lost 1 base at V and 1 base at J; junction bases unmatched: 7. The CDR3 bases are TGTGCTAGTGGTTTGGAGACAGGGGGAATTCGGAACACTGAAGCTTTCTTT. Protein sequence: CASGLETGGIRNTEAFF. Using reference TRBV12-5 and TRBJ1-1 for the parts outside the CDR3, the full variable domain is DARVTQTPRHKVTEMGQEVTMRCQPILGHNTVFWYRQTMMQGLELLAYFRNRAPLDDSGMPKDRFSAEMPDATLATLKIQPSEPRDSAVYFCASGLETGGIRNTEAFFGQGTRLTVV.

This chain joins TRBV10-1 and TRBJ1-5; 10 bases align to TRBD1. After removal of 6 bases from V and 9 bases from J, the junction contained 20 bases not matched to a gene. Germline lookup yields CDR1 WNHNN and CDR2 SYGVQD (reference sequence). The CDR3 has 18 amino acids. Here the CDR3 reads CASRDSHKTGGEGRPQHF. Here the CDR3 DNA reads TGCGCCAGCAGGGACAGTCATAAGACAGGGGGCGAGGGGAGGCCCCAGCATTTT.

With regard to this clone: At the DNA level, this CDR3 is encoded by other sequences in the same sample as well. The rearrangement uses TRBV28 and TRBJ2-1; TRBD2 matches 7 bases. Germline V gene sequence: CDR1 MDHEN, CDR2 SYDVKM. Unmatched junction bases numbered 1, after V lost 5 bases and J lost 9 bases. The CDR3 length is 11 residues. CDR3 amino acids: CASSGGGEQFF. The CDR3 nucleotides read TGTGCCAGCAGTGGGGGGGGTGAGCAGTTCTTC.

The rearrangement uses TRBV25-1 and TRBJ2-1; the match to TRBD2 covers 8 bases. Germline V lookup: CDR1 MGHDK, CDR2 SYGVNS. The CDR3 sequence is 15 residues long. V dropped 5 bases and J dropped 2; count of bases not matched to a gene: 5. In nucleotides, the CDR3 is TGTGCCAGCAGTCGTTTCGGGGGGGCCTACAATGAGCAGTTCTTC. It specifies CASSRFGGAYNEQFF.

The chain combines TRBV7-9 with TRBJ2-2; 9 bases match TRBD1. CDR1 is SEHNR and CDR2 is FQNEAQ in the germline V gene (reference sequence). The CDR3 has 16 amino acids. Germline trimming cut 2 bases from V and 4 bases from J; bases unmatched to any gene: 5. This CDR3 is CASSLRQGVITGELFF. The CDR3 DNA reads TGTGCCAGCAGCTTAAGACAGGGGGTTATCACCGGGGAGCTGTTTTTT.

This chain connects TRBV7-9 to TRBJ2-1; TRBD2 might be the D (6 bases). CDR1 is SEHNR and CDR2 is FQNEAQ in the germline V gene (reference sequence). This CDR3 has 12 residues. The V gene lost 8 bases and the J gene lost 6 bases, with 11 bases spanning the gap. CDR3 bases: TGTGCCAGCCCGGACGGGGGCAATGAGCAGTTCTTC. Residues: CASPDGGNEQFF.

This rearrangement joins TRBV6-5 to TRBJ2-2, with D possibly TRBD1 on 8 matching bases. CDR3 length equals 15 residues. The V end was cut by 2 bases, the J end by 6 bases, with 13 bases between. The germline V gene encodes CDR1 MNHEY and CDR2 SVGAGI. In nucleotides, the CDR3 is TGTGCCAGCAGTTACGTAACAGGGGGGGCCGGGGAGCTGTTTTTT. It yields the protein CASSYVTGGAGELFF.

The rearrangement joins TRBV7-9 to TRBJ2-7, with 10 bases that match TRBD1. Germline V gene lookup returns CDR1 SEHNR and CDR2 FQNEAQ (reference sequence). V dropped 5 bases and J dropped 3; count of bases not matched to a gene: 4. This CDR3 comprises 14 residues. The CDR3 protein is CASSTGTGDYEQYF. The CDR3 DNA follows: TGTGCCAGCAGCACCGGGACAGGGGACTACGAGCAGTACTTC.

The chain carries TRBV4-1 and TRBJ1-1; D perhaps matches TRBD1 (5 bases). The CDR3 covers 11 residues. Trimming stripped 3 bases from V and 8 bases from J, with 7 bases between. Germline V gives CDR1 MGHRA, CDR2 YSYEKL. CDR3 amino acids: CASSQGLEAFF. CDR3 in DNA: TGCGCCAGCAGCCAGGGGCTCGAAGCTTTCTTT.

The V call is TRBV27, the J call TRBJ2-7; D possibly corresponds to TRBD2 (5 bases). The CDR3 extends over 13 amino acids. The V end was cut by 5 bases, the J end by 4 bases, with 12 bases between. The germline V gene has CDR1 MNHEY and CDR2 SMNVEV (reference sequence). Here the CDR3 reads CASSGPRRYEQYF. CDR3 nucleotide sequence: TGTGCCAGCAGTGGGCCCCGGAGGTACGAGCAGTACTTC.

The chain joins TRBV2 to TRBJ1-2; TRBD1 is a possible D gene (5 bases). Per the germline V gene, CDR1 is SNHLY and CDR2 is FYNNEI. This CDR3 region has 14 residues. With 5 bases removed from V and 4 bases from J, the gap between germline ends came to 14 bases. In DNA, the CDR3 is TGTGCCAGCAGTATCTCAGGGCATGGCTATGGCTACACCTTC. Protein sequence: CASSISGHGYGYTF.